This record looks at one TCR beta chain sequence and its context. What it binds is not known. The data belong to a study of T-cell memory formation after mild COVID-19. Study-level findings and limits: Mainly in CM and EM were contracting CD4+ clones; CD8+ were in EMRA.

TCRdb processed the 5' RACE reads anew with MiXCR; each CDR3 protein has one entry. The sample comprises about 350,000 distinct CDR3 sequences, about an eighth of which are singletons, and approximately 22% rests with the top ten. Trimming took off 4 bases at V and 2 bases at J, with 9 bases between the two ends. This CDR3 contains 14 residues. The sequence came from a man between 18 and 29 years old who had mild COVID-19 (a few samples of this study predate the infection). Cell type and time point are not known. Sequencing was performed on PBMCs or a T cell subset sorted from them (not recorded which). V gene TRBV12-3 or TRBV12-4 combines with J gene TRBJ2-1; D remains ambiguous. DNA of the CDR3: TGTGCCAGCAGTTCCGAAGGGACCTACAATGAGCAGTTCTTC. This gives the protein CASSSEGTYNEQFF.